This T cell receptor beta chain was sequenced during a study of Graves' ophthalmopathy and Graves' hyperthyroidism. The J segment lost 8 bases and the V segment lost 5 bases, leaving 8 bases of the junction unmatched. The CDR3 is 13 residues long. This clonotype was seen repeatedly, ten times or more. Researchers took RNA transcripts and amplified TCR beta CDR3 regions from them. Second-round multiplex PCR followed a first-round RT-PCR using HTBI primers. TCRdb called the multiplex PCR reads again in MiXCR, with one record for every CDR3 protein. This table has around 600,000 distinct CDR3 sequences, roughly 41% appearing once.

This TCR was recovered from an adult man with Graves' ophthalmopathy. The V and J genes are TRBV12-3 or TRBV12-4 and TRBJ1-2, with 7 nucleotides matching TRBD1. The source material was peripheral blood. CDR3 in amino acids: CASSADRAYGYTF. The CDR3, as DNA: TGTGCCAGCAGTGCCGACAGGGCGTACGGCTACACCTTC.